These 8 T cell receptor beta chains originate from one sample sequenced in a study of T cell responses to AZD1222 COVID-19 vaccine. The protocol was immunoSEQ multiplex PCR, while the TCRdb copy is restricted to in-frame clones and leaves out a portion. This table has approximately 190,000 clones, around nine tenths appearing once. This sample comprised peripheral blood, obtained 28 days after the second dose of the MenACWY control vaccine. The receptors here all came from an adult who received the MenACWY meningococcal vaccine as a control.

This chain connects TRBV11-2 to TRBJ2-7; the D gene is possibly TRBD1 (5 bases). Trimming pared 1 base from V and 6 bases from J, leaving 16 bases between. CDR3 length: 15 amino acids. Germline CDR1 and CDR2: SGHAT and FQNNGV. The CDR3 DNA is TGTGCCAGCAGCTTAGTTTTGGCAGGGTTTGGCGAGCAGTACTTC. Translated: CASSLVLAGFGEQYF.

This chain connects TRBV5-8 to TRBJ1-2; D ambiguous. V was trimmed by 4 bases and J by 5 bases, leaving 12 bases between them. The CDR3 is 13 amino acids. Per germline, CDR1 SGHTS and CDR2 YDEGEE. The CDR3 reads CASSRTAAYGYTF. The CDR3 DNA reads as TGTGCCAGCAGCAGGACGGCGGCTTATGGCTACACCTTC.

The chain couples TRBV4-3 to TRBJ2-1; D possibly matches TRBD1 or TRBD2 (5 bases each). Trimming removed 1 base from V and 6 bases from J, with 13 bases in between. Germline V CDR1 and CDR2: LGHNA, YSLEER. The CDR3 spans 15 residues. CDR3 region: CASSQGGLDLNEQFF. CDR3 DNA: TGCGCCAGCAGCCAAGGGGGGTTGGACCTCAATGAGCAGTTCTTC.

This sequence joins TRBV24-1 and TRBJ2-1, with TRBD1 matching over 7 bases. The germline gives CDR1 KGHDR, CDR2 SFDVKD. The length of the CDR3 is 16 residues. Unmatched junction bases numbered 5, after V lost 2 bases and J lost 2 bases. The CDR3 region has the DNA TGTGCCACCAGTGATTCCTTCGGGACAGCCTACAATGAGCAGTTCTTC. The encoded protein is CATSDSFGTAYNEQFF.

The V and J genes are TRBV19 and TRBJ1-2; D unclear. This CDR3 has 15 amino acids. The V end was cut by 5 bases, the J end by 4 bases, with 17 bases between. Germline loops: CDR1 LNHDA, CDR2 SQIVND (reference sequence). CDR3 in amino acids: CASSLASVLFYGYTF. CDR3 in DNA: TGTGCCAGTAGTCTAGCCTCTGTCCTCTTCTATGGCTACACCTTC.

V is TRBV19 and J is TRBJ1-1, with a tentative D call TRBD1 (5 bases). The CDR3 length is 15 residues. Trimming removed 7 bases from V and 1 base from J, with 16 bases in between. Germline V CDR1 and CDR2: LNHDA, SQIVND (reference sequence). The CDR3, as DNA: TGTGCCAGTACCCGGGGCGTAATTGGGAACACTGAAGCTTTCTTT. This encodes CASTRGVIGNTEAFF.

V gene TRBV9 combines with J gene TRBJ2-2, with D unclear. Deletions cut 3 bases from V and 2 bases from J, with 8 bases between. This CDR3 contains 14 residues. CDR1 is SGDLS, CDR2 YYNGEE, per germline. The CDR3 DNA follows: TGTGCCAGCAGCGAGGACCCTAACACCGGGGAGCTGTTTTTT. Translation gives CASSEDPNTGELFF.

The chain recombines TRBV5-4 with TRBJ2-3; the D gene is possibly TRBD2 (6 bases). Germline CDR1 is SGHNT and CDR2 is YYREEE (reference sequence). CDR3 length equals 12 residues. Trimming took off 2 bases at V and 7 bases at J, with 8 bases between the two ends. CDR3 amino acids: CASSFGGNTQYF. CDR3 in DNA: TGTGCCAGCAGCTTCGGGGGAAATACGCAGTATTTT. Full variable domain (remainder filled in from reference TRBV5-4 and TRBJ2-3): ETGVTQSPTHLIKTRGQQVTLRCSSQSGHNTVSWYQQALGQGPQFIFQYYREEENGRGNFPPRFSGLQFPNYSSELNVNALELDDSALYLCASSFGGNTQYFGPGTRLTVL.